This TCR beta chain comes out of a study of cytomegalovirus exposure and HLA in healthy donors. This clone was recorded a few times. The antigen is not known. The PCR contained 60 Vbeta and 13 Jbeta primers. Some clones are missing from TCRdb's copy, which holds only in-frame ones; the method was immunoSEQ multiplex PCR. The profile shows roughly 190,000 clones, about three quarters of them singletons. The CDR3 length is 14 residues. Per germline, CDR1 SGHNT and CDR2 YENEEA. V gave up 3 bases and J gave up 3 bases, with 11 bases separating them. Study-wide results and caveats: In an earlier analysis, about 87% or about 30%: the productive usage of most TCR beta V segments. The later analysis indicated that the majority of CMV-associated TCR beta chains appeared HLA-restricted. Sequencing had likely introduced a cluster of highly shared sequence variants as an artifact. Available immune exposure information was restricted to CMV serostatus only.

The chain links TRBV11-3 to TRBJ1-2; a weak D match, TRBD1 (6 bases). Material: PBMCs. The sequence was collected from a woman between 40 and 55 years old in good health and CMV-seronegative. Here the CDR3 DNA reads TGTGCCAGCAGCTTCACAGGGACGGACTATGGCTACACCTTC. Amino acid sequence: CASSFTGTDYGYTF. Supplemented by reference TRBV11-3 and TRBJ1-2, the full variable domain reads EAGVVQSPRYKIIEKKQPVAFWCNPISGHNTLYWYLQNLGQGPELLIRYENEEAVDDSQLPKDRFSAERLKGVDSTLKIQPAELGDSAVYLCASSFTGTDYGYTFGSGTRLTVV.